The 10 T cell receptor beta chains below all came from one sample that was sequenced in a study of shared clonotypes between healthy human individuals. Produced via immunoSEQ multiplex PCR; TCRdb's table is partial and in-frame only. The repertoire includes a few million clones, just over 90% of them detected once, and approximately 1.7% sits in the top ten. Naive CD8 cells lacked CD45RO, underwent positive selection for CCR7 and left out terminally differentiated effector memory CD45RA+ cells. Sample: naive CD8+ T cells from PBMCs. The receptors originated from a man aged 18-30 years in good health. Some clones in this sample may be carry-over from other donors' samples.

This clone was observed a single time. The V and J genes are TRBV5-1 and TRBJ2-2; 8 bases agree with TRBD1. The CDR3 is 15 amino acids. Germline assignment: CDR1 SGHRS and CDR2 YFSETQ. V trimming: 3 bases; J trimming: 2 bases; junction bases outside the gene matches: 3. The CDR3 coding sequence is TGCGCCAGCAGCTACGGACAGGGCAACACCGGGGAGCTGTTTTTT. Translated, it gives CASSYGQGNTGELFF.

The chain couples TRBV7-9 to TRBJ2-7; tentatively, D is TRBD1 (6 bases). This CDR3 comprises 15 residues. Germline CDR1 and CDR2: SEHNR and FQNEAQ (reference sequence). Trimming pared 1 base from V and 5 bases from J, leaving 15 bases between. The DNA for the CDR3 is TGTGCCAGCAGCTTAGTAGGCCCAGGGGAACACGAGCAGTACTTC. Its translation: CASSLVGPGEHEQYF.

The V and J genes are TRBV18 and TRBJ2-5; possibly TRBD1 for D (5 bases). This CDR3 spans 13 amino acids. V was pared by 2 bases and J by 5 bases, with 9 bases between. Germline V lookup: CDR1 KGHSH, CDR2 LQKENI. Here the CDR3 reads CASSPSRDETQYF. The CDR3 DNA follows: TGTGCCAGCTCACCATCCAGGGATGAGACCCAGTACTTC.

The rearrangement uses TRBV6-1 and TRBJ2-6, with 7 bases matching TRBD2. The V segment lost 4 bases and the J segment 0 bases; nucleotides outside the gene matches: 9. CDR1 and CDR2 (germline): MNHNS, SASEGT. The CDR3 has 18 residues. CDR3 in DNA: TGTGCCAGCAGTGGGGAGGGGCAGATATTCTCTGGGGCCAACGTCCTGACTTTC. Encoded protein: CASSGEGQIFSGANVLTF.

The count of this clone is one. The chain couples TRBV10-1 to TRBJ2-2; D might be TRBD2 (5 bases). The CDR3 totals 16 residues. Trimming left V 2 bases short and J 0 bases short, with 10 bases between. Germline-derived CDR1 and CDR2 are WNHNN and SYGVQD (reference sequence). In DNA, the CDR3 is TGCGCCAGCAGTGAGGAGGGCCCATCGAACACCGGGGAGCTGTTTTTT. Translation: CASSEEGPSNTGELFF.

This chain connects TRBV7-8 to TRBJ2-3; TRBD2 is a possible D gene (6 bases). Per the germline V gene, CDR1 is SGHVS and CDR2 is FQNEAQ. The CDR3 sequence is 19 residues long. Trimming shortened V by 2 bases and J by 6 bases, and 27 bases separated the two germline ends. CDR3 DNA: TGTGCCAGCAGCTTACATCCGACTAGTAGTGAATTCCGGGGGGATACGCAGTATTTT. This translates into CASSLHPTSSEFRGDTQYF.

The V call is TRBV6-6, the J call TRBJ2-7; D not certain. There are 14 residues in the CDR3. Trimming stripped 8 bases from V and 2 bases from J, with 16 bases between. Germline V CDR1 and CDR2: MNHNY, SVGAGI (reference sequence). The CDR3 bases are TGTGCCAGCTCCTGGGCCGGGCAAGCCTACGAGCAGTACTTC. It yields the protein CASSWAGQAYEQYF.

J is TRBJ2-7 and V is TRBV7-3, with 7 bases fitting TRBD2. The V and J ends lost 5 bases and 6 bases, in that order; junction bases with no gene match: 13. The CDR3 covers 15 residues. Germline CDR1 and CDR2: SGHTA and FQGTGA. The CDR3 reads CASSDTPGGRGEQYF. In DNA form, the CDR3 reads TGTGCCAGCAGCGATACCCCGGGCGGGAGAGGCGAGCAGTACTTC.

The chain uses TRBV7-3 and TRBJ2-2; 9 nucleotides match TRBD1. The J segment lost 1 base and the V segment lost 5 bases, leaving 17 bases of the junction unmatched. The CDR3 is made up of 20 amino acids. The germline gives CDR1 SGHTA, CDR2 FQGTGA. In nucleotides, the CDR3 is TGTGCCAGCAGCGGAGCACCGGGACAGGGACTACCAATGAACACCGGGGAGCTGTTTTTT. This sequence encodes CASSGAPGQGLPMNTGELFF.

V usage is TRBV19 and J usage is TRBJ1-1; TRBD1 aligns across 9 bases. The CDR3 length is 16 residues. Germline V gene lookup returns CDR1 LNHDA and CDR2 SQIVND (reference sequence). The V gene end was trimmed by 4 bases and the J gene end by 5 bases; junction bases not matched to a gene: 11. CDR3 in DNA: TGTGCCAGTAGTAAACTAGGCACAGGGGGCTGGACTGAAGCTTTCTTT. As protein: CASSKLGTGGWTEAFF.